The 29 T cell receptor beta chains reported below all come from one sample, sequenced in a study of control samples from healthy donors and cancer patients. Method: immunoSEQ multiplex PCR; TCRdb's copy keeps in-frame clones and lacks some. The sample has some 150,000 clones; over 90% are singletons. The sample consisted of blood. The receptors were sampled from a man in his fifties in good health.

The gene calls are TRBV5-6 and TRBJ1-3, with no clear D. The V gene lost 2 bases and the J gene lost 0 bases, with 9 bases spanning the gap. Germline values: CDR1 SGHDT, CDR2 YYEEEE. The CDR3 length is 15 residues. The CDR3 nucleotides read TGTGCCAGCAGCTTATTCGATAGCTCTGGAAACACCATATATTTT. Encoded protein: CASSLFDSSGNTIYF.

The rearrangement links TRBV7-3 to TRBJ1-6; 8 nucleotides line up with TRBD1. V lost 4 bases to trimming and J lost 7 bases; unmatched junction nucleotides: 6. The CDR3 sequence is 15 residues long. The V gene's germline CDR1 is SGHTA and CDR2 FQGTGA. The CDR3 here is CASSSQGAGNSPLHF. In nucleotides, the CDR3 is TGTGCCAGCAGCTCGCAGGGGGCAGGGAATTCACCCCTCCACTTT.

This sequence joins TRBV3-1 (or the pseudogene TRBV3-2) and TRBJ1-3; D gene uncertain. Germline CDR1 reads LGHDT; CDR2 reads YNNKEL (reference sequence). This CDR3 is 15 amino acids long. The germline V and J ends were trimmed by 1 base and 2 bases, with 9 bases remaining between them. The CDR3 here is CASSQGKPPGNTIYF. CDR3 DNA sequence: TGTGCCAGCAGCCAAGGTAAACCCCCTGGAAACACCATATATTTT.

The rearrangement joins TRBV5-8 to TRBJ2-3; 9 bases are a match to TRBD2. Germline CDR1 SGHTS, CDR2 YDEGEE. The trim removed 0 bases at V and 2 bases at J, leaving 4 bases unmatched. The CDR3 has 16 residues. As DNA, the CDR3 is TGTGCCAGCAGCTTGGGACTAGCGGTTCACACAGATACGCAGTATTTT. Amino acid sequence: CASSLGLAVHTDTQYF.

This chain joins TRBV7-9 and TRBJ1-5; the D is unclear. The CDR3 runs to 17 residues. V shed 4 bases and J shed 0 bases, with 16 bases lying between them. The germline V gene encodes CDR1 SEHNR and CDR2 FQNEAQ (reference sequence). For the CDR3, the DNA is TGTGCCAGCAGCTCGGACCGGGCCCCAATTAGCAATCAGCCCCAGCATTTT. Amino acids: CASSSDRAPISNQPQHF.

The rearrangement links TRBV7-9 to TRBJ1-1, with TRBD1 as a possible D gene (5 bases). Germline V gene lookup returns CDR1 SEHNR and CDR2 FQNEAQ (reference sequence). There are 15 residues in the CDR3. Trimming cost V 1 base and J 7 bases, with 16 bases left between them. CDR3 sequence (DNA): TGTGCCAGCAGCTTAGGATCCAGGGTAAGGGGTGAAGCTTTCTTT. Encoded protein: CASSLGSRVRGEAFF.

V is TRBV24-1 and J is TRBJ2-1, with D possibly TRBD1 on 6 matching bases. Germline V CDR1 and CDR2: KGHDR, SFDVKD. The CDR3 covers 13 residues. V lost 2 bases to trimming and J lost 9 bases, with 10 bases between them. The CDR3 region has the DNA TGTGCCACCAGTGATTCTAGGGGGACTGAGCAGTTCTTC. It is translated as CATSDSRGTEQFF.

This chain connects TRBV5-1 to TRBJ2-5; TRBD2 matches at 7 bases. V dropped 6 bases and J dropped 5; count of bases not matched to a gene: 13. The CDR3 spans 15 residues. From germline, CDR1 is SGHRS and CDR2 YFSETQ. The CDR3 region has the DNA TGCGCCAGCACCCCGGAGCGCGGGAGCGGGGAGACCCAGTACTTC. This gives the protein CASTPERGSGETQYF.

The chain recombines TRBV24-1 with TRBJ2-6; weak D call: TRBD1 (5 bases). V was clipped by 3 bases and J by 4 bases, with 15 bases between them. In germline, CDR1 is KGHDR, CDR2 SFDVKD. This CDR3 spans 17 amino acids. This CDR3 is CATSDPVAREGANVLTF. Here the CDR3 DNA reads TGTGCCACCAGTGATCCGGTTGCCAGGGAAGGGGCCAACGTCCTGACTTTC.

V gene TRBV24-1 combines with J gene TRBJ2-3; unclear D gene. CDR1 is KGHDR, CDR2 SFDVKD, per germline. Trimming shortened V by 10 bases and J by 9 bases, and 13 bases separated the two germline ends. This CDR3 is 11 amino acids long. DNA for the CDR3: TGTGCCACTGAGGAAGTAGGGACGCAGTATTTT. It is translated as CATEEVGTQYF.

V gene TRBV9 combines with J gene TRBJ2-7, with D hard to call. Trimming left V 3 bases short and J 7 bases short, with 14 bases between. The germline CDR1 and CDR2 sequences are SGDLS and YYNGEE. CDR3 length: 13 amino acids. The CDR3 sequence: CASSATGPLEQYF. The DNA for the CDR3 is TGTGCCAGCAGCGCAACTGGCCCTCTGGAGCAGTACTTC. Variable domain in full (rest from reference TRBV9 and TRBJ2-7): DSGVTQTPKHLITATGQRVTLRCSPRSGDLSVYWYQQSLDQGLQFLIQYYNGEERAKGNILERFSAQQFPDLHSELNLSSLELGDSALYFCASSATGPLEQYFGPGTRLTVT.

This chain joins TRBV4-2 and TRBJ2-7, with TRBD1 as a possible D gene (5 bases). Germline V gene lookup returns CDR1 LGHNA and CDR2 YNFKEQ. V lost 3 bases to trimming and J lost 7 bases, with 16 bases between them. The CDR3 is made up of 14 amino acids. Written as DNA, the CDR3 is TGTGCCAGCAGCCACCCCTGGACAAAGGGGGAGCAGTACTTC. Translation: CASSHPWTKGEQYF.

The chain joins TRBV6-5 to TRBJ2-7, with D tentatively TRBD2 (5 bases). Germline V gene lookup returns CDR1 MNHEY and CDR2 SVGAGI. V was shortened by 4 bases and J by 0 bases, with 7 bases between the two germline ends. This CDR3 has 13 residues. The CDR3 sequence: CASSSGNSYEQYF. The CDR3 DNA is TGTGCCAGCAGTTCGGGGAACTCCTACGAGCAGTACTTC.

The chain carries TRBV2 and TRBJ2-7; D may be TRBD1 or TRBD2 (5 bases each). Trimming cost V 6 bases and J 7 bases, with 22 bases left between them. This CDR3 has 15 amino acids. CDR1 SNHLY and CDR2 FYNNEI come from the germline V gene. This CDR3 reads CASSPRGRWGKEQYF. The CDR3 DNA reads TGTGCCAGCAGCCCTCGCGGGCGTTGGGGGAAGGAGCAGTACTTC.

This chain joins TRBV18 and TRBJ2-7, with 7 bases aligning to TRBD1. V shed 3 bases, J shed 7 bases, and the junction held 6 bases outside the gene matches. The CDR3 totals 13 residues. Germline V gene data show CDR1 as KGHSH and CDR2 as LQKENI. The CDR3 bases are TGTGCCAGCTCACCTCGACAGGGCGAGGAGCAGTACTTC. It yields the protein CASSPRQGEEQYF.

The chain joins TRBV28 to TRBJ1-5; TRBD1 matches at 9 bases. From germline, CDR1 is MDHEN and CDR2 SYDVKM. With V trimmed by 6 bases and J by 5 bases, 2 bases remained unmatched. The CDR3 loop spans 13 amino acids. The chain's CDR3 is CASSDRGDQPQHF. CDR3 in DNA: TGTGCCAGCAGCGACAGGGGGGATCAGCCCCAGCATTTT.

The chain carries TRBV7-9 and TRBJ2-7; the D call may be TRBD1 or TRBD2 (5 bases each). V was cut by 1 base and J by 2 bases, with 21 bases left in between. This CDR3 is 18 amino acids long. CDR1 is SEHNR and CDR2 is FQNEAQ in the germline V gene (reference sequence). CDR3 sequence (DNA): TGTGCCAGCAGCTTAGGGTTCAGGGAGCCAACTACTCCCTACGAGCAGTACTTC. Its protein is CASSLGFREPTTPYEQYF.

The rearrangement joins TRBV7-9 to TRBJ2-3, with D hard to call. Trimming pared 0 bases from V and 5 bases from J, leaving 12 bases between. The CDR3 runs to 15 residues. From germline, CDR1 is SEHNR and CDR2 FQNEAQ (reference sequence). This chain's CDR3 is CASSLALADLDTQYF. As DNA, the CDR3 is TGTGCCAGCAGCTTAGCCCTCGCGGACCTAGATACGCAGTATTTT.

The chain employs TRBV5-1 and TRBJ1-2; D unresolved. The CDR3 loop spans 12 amino acids. The ends were cut back, 5 bases at V and 5 bases at J, with 10 bases in the middle. From germline, CDR1 is SGHRS and CDR2 YFSETQ. Here the CDR3 reads CASRVDNYGYTF. CDR3 nucleotide sequence: TGCGCCAGCAGGGTTGACAATTATGGCTACACCTTC.

This chain connects TRBV11-2 to TRBJ2-3; the match to TRBD2 covers 9 bases. CDR1 SGHAT and CDR2 FQNNGV come from the germline V gene. V shed 5 bases and J 4 bases; nucleotides not matched to a gene: 10. There are 16 residues in the CDR3. CDR3 in DNA: TGTGCCAGCAGCCTCCGACTAGCGGTGATCGCAGATACGCAGTATTTT. Its protein is CASSLRLAVIADTQYF.

This chain connects TRBV6-6 to TRBJ2-3; no firm D call. CDR1 and CDR2 (germline): MNHNY, SVGAGI (reference sequence). Trimming removed 1 base at V and 0 bases at J, with 2 bases between. CDR3 length equals 13 residues. CDR3 DNA sequence: TGTGCCAGCAGTTACTTCAGCACAGATACGCAGTATTTT. It specifies CASSYFSTDTQYF.

The CDR3 bases are TGTGCCAGCAGGGGGCAGGATTACGAGCAGTACTTC. Residues: CASRGQDYEQYF. The rearrangement links TRBV28 to TRBJ2-7, with D perhaps matching TRBD1 (5 bases). Germline V CDR1 and CDR2: MDHEN, SYDVKM. Trimming shortened V by 6 bases and J by 4 bases, and 10 bases separated the two germline ends. CDR3 length: 12 residues.

The chain has TRBV9 and TRBJ2-2; possibly TRBD2 for D (5 bases). Trimming left V 2 bases short and J 7 bases short, with 9 bases between. Germline values: CDR1 SGDLS, CDR2 YYNGEE. This CDR3 is built from 13 residues. Written as DNA, the CDR3 is TGTGCCAGCAGCGTCGGGATTGGCGGGGAGCTGTTTTTT. Amino acids: CASSVGIGGELFF.

This chain uses TRBV30 with TRBJ1-1, with D possibly matching TRBD1 (5 bases). Germline lookup yields CDR1 GTSNPN and CDR2 SVGIG (reference sequence). This CDR3 contains 12 residues. Trimming removed 3 bases from V and 7 bases from J, with 12 bases in between. For the CDR3, the DNA is TGTGCCTGGAGCGATCGGGGGGTTGAAGCTTTCTTT. It is translated as CAWSDRGVEAFF.

This clone was seen a single time. This chain connects TRBV5-1 to TRBJ2-7, with D perhaps TRBD2 (6 bases). There are 14 residues in the CDR3. The V gene lost 0 bases and the J gene lost 4 bases, with 11 bases spanning the gap. Germline V gene sequence: CDR1 SGHRS, CDR2 YFSETQ. CDR3 nucleotide sequence: TGCGCCAGCAGCTTGGACGGGAGAGGATACGAGCAGTACTTC. Amino acid sequence: CASSLDGRGYEQYF.

The rearrangement joins TRBV6-5 to TRBJ1-1, with 10 bases aligning to TRBD1. After removal of 6 bases from V and 4 bases from J, the junction contained 5 bases not matched to a gene. Germline loops: CDR1 MNHEY, CDR2 SVGAGI. CDR3 size: 14 residues. In nucleotides, the CDR3 is TGTGCCAGCAGATATGGACAGGGGGGCACTGAAGCTTTCTTT. Its translation: CASRYGQGGTEAFF.

The rearrangement joins TRBV21-1 to TRBJ1-4. TRBV21-1 constitutes a pseudogene. The CDR3 loop spans 15 amino acids. The CDR3 bases are TGTGCCAGCAGCGGTCACAAGGTGGGGACTGAAAAACTGTTTTTT. Its translation: CASSGHKVGTEKLFF.

The chain carries TRBV2 and TRBJ1-1; 10 nucleotides align to TRBD1. Germline V lookup: CDR1 SNHLY, CDR2 FYNNEI. The CDR3 length is 14 residues. V shed 6 bases and J 5 bases; nucleotides not matched to a gene: 6. The CDR3 is CASRGDRGWTEAFF. The DNA of the CDR3 is TGTGCCAGCAGAGGGGACAGGGGTTGGACTGAAGCTTTCTTT.

On this clone: It is unclear where the CDR3 begins or ends on the DNA, so no DNA is shown, and the CDR3 is as TCRdb lists it. The chain combines TRBV21-1 with TRBJ2-3; the table's D call, TRBD1, was not checked against the DNA. TRBV21-1 is reported as a pseudogene. From its first to its last residue, the CDR3 has 20 amino acids. This CDR3 is CASSSVVGQGSGSTPDTQYF.